These 2 T cell receptor beta chains originate from one sample sequenced in a study of blood T cell repertoires in COVID-19. TCRdb's copy holds only in-frame clones and misses some; the assay was immunoSEQ multiplex PCR. Of 85,000 to 90,000 clones in the sample, 86% are singletons; the top ten hold around 1.3%. Sequencing was performed on peripheral blood. Receptors originate from a man aged 80 or over with active or convalescent COVID-19.

This chain joins TRBV12-3 or TRBV12-4 and TRBJ2-1, with D tentatively TRBD2 (5 bases). The CDR3 runs 12 residues. With 10 bases removed from V and 4 bases from J, the gap between germline ends came to 11 bases. CDR3 sequence: CATRGAYNEQFF. The CDR3 region has the DNA TGTGCCACCCGGGGAGCGTACAATGAGCAGTTCTTC.

The CDR3 DNA reads TGTGCCAGCAGTATACAGGGTGATCAGCCCCAGCATTTT. Translating it yields CASSIQGDQPQHF. The J gene is TRBJ1-5, the V gene TRBV21-1; the table's D call of TRBD1 was not tested on the DNA. TRBV21-1 is tagged as a pseudogene. The CDR3 sequence is 13 residues long.